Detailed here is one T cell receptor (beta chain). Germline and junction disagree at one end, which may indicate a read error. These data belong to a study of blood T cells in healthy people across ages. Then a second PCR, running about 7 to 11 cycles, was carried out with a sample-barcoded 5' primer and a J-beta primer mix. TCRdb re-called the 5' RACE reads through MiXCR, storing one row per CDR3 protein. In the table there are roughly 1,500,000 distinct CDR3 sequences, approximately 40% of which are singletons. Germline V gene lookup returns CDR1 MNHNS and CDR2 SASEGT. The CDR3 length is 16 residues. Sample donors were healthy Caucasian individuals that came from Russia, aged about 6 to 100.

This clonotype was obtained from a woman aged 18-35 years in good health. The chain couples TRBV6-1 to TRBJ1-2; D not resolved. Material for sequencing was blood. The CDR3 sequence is CASSELAPDPNYGYTF. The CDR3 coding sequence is TGTGCCAGCAGTGAATTGGCGCCAGACCCTAATTATGGCTACACCTTC.